These T cell receptor beta chains were read from a single sample in a study of beta chain features in type 1 diabetes. Sequencing used immunoSEQ multiplex PCR; TCRdb keeps in-frame clones, though not all of them. The sample yields almost 350,000 clones, roughly 8.8% seen once. Sequencing was done on a sample of central memory CD4+ T cells from blood. The receptors here all came from a man aged 25 to 40 with type 1 diabetes. CDR3s include the opening cysteine and the closing phenylalanine or tryptophan. The order of the fields is V gene, J gene, D gene, CDR3 protein. The D gene is left open where the match is weak.

V gene: TRBV27; J gene: TRBJ2-5; D gene: TRBD1; CDR3 protein: CASSLGQGGQETQYF
V gene: TRBV7-9; J gene: TRBJ2-6; D gene: .; CDR3 protein: CASSRHLSGANVLTF
V gene: TRBV28; J gene: TRBJ2-3; D gene: .; CDR3 protein: CASTTLGHTDTQYF
V gene: TRBV30; J gene: TRBJ1-2; D gene: .; CDR3 protein: CAWGKGGNYGYTF
V gene: TRBV2; J gene: TRBJ2-7; D gene: .; CDR3 protein: CASREYRSSYEQYF
V gene: TRBV11-3; J gene: TRBJ2-1; D gene: .; CDR3 protein: CASSLGTNEQFF
V gene: TRBV2; J gene: TRBJ1-5; D gene: .; CDR3 protein: CASGLINQPQHF
V gene: TRBV5-1; J gene: TRBJ2-3; D gene: TRBD1; CDR3 protein: CASSLTGGGSDTQYF
V gene: TRBV11-3; J gene: TRBJ2-7; D gene: TRBD1; CDR3 protein: CASSLAPGQGQYF
V gene: TRBV7-2; J gene: TRBJ2-4; D gene: TRBD1; CDR3 protein: CASSLAGGTGGLNPAKNIQYF
V gene: TRBV6-5; J gene: TRBJ2-7; D gene: .; CDR3 protein: CASSSGRNEQYF
V gene: TRBV7-2; J gene: TRBJ2-7; D gene: TRBD1; CDR3 protein: CASKLTGGISSYEQYF
V gene: TRBV9; J gene: TRBJ2-1; D gene: .; CDR3 protein: CASSSLVYNEQFF
V gene: TRBV28; J gene: TRBJ1-2; D gene: TRBD1; CDR3 protein: CASSIGQGRGYTF
V gene: TRBV19; J gene: TRBJ2-1; D gene: TRBD2; CDR3 protein: CASSRLAGSNEQFF
V gene: TRBV28; J gene: TRBJ1-4; D gene: .; CDR3 protein: CASSQLPQEEKLFF
V gene: TRBV5-6; J gene: TRBJ2-5; D gene: TRBD1; CDR3 protein: CASSRQGYSETQYF
V gene: TRBV5-1; J gene: TRBJ2-4; D gene: .; CDR3 protein: CASSLAEGIQYF
V gene: TRBV7-2; J gene: TRBJ2-1; D gene: .; CDR3 protein: CASSFISGHNEQFF
V gene: TRBV7-6; J gene: TRBJ2-3; D gene: .; CDR3 protein: CASSPQGSSRGVRTDTQYF
V gene: TRBV23-1; J gene: TRBJ2-2; D gene: .; CDR3 protein: CASSPTGSNTGELFF
V gene: TRBV10-2; J gene: TRBJ1-2; D gene: TRBD1; CDR3 protein: CASSEDRDNYGYTF
V gene: TRBV5-1; J gene: TRBJ2-2; D gene: .; CDR3 protein: CASRKGGESRTGELFF
V gene: TRBV6-1; J gene: TRBJ2-3; D gene: TRBD1; CDR3 protein: CASRTGATDTQYF
V gene: TRBV18; J gene: TRBJ1-2; D gene: .; CDR3 protein: CASSPLWGENGYTF
V gene: TRBV9; J gene: TRBJ2-7; D gene: TRBD1; CDR3 protein: CASSGTGSHEQYF
V gene: TRBV25-1; J gene: TRBJ1-2; D gene: .; CDR3 protein: CASSENVVPYGYTF
V gene: TRBV10-3; J gene: TRBJ2-3; D gene: TRBD1; CDR3 protein: CAISDPGQGKDTQYF
V gene: TRBV5-1; J gene: TRBJ1-1; D gene: TRBD1; CDR3 protein: CASSSGQVHMNTEAFF
V gene: TRBV29-1; J gene: TRBJ1-1; D gene: .; CDR3 protein: CSVAERGDTEAFF
V gene: TRBV4-1; J gene: TRBJ1-2; D gene: .; CDR3 protein: CASSQEPGPNYGYTF
V gene: TRBV2; J gene: TRBJ2-5; D gene: .; CDR3 protein: CASSDQETQYF
V gene: TRBV7-9; J gene: TRBJ1-3; D gene: TRBD1; CDR3 protein: CASSSALGTDGNTIYF
V gene: TRBV7-2; J gene: TRBJ2-6; D gene: .; CDR3 protein: CASSAQDSGANVLTF
V gene: TRBV9; J gene: TRBJ1-2; D gene: .; CDR3 protein: CASSVARGHEYGYTF
V gene: TRBV6-5; J gene: TRBJ1-4; D gene: .; CDR3 protein: CASSYTGSENEKLFF
V gene: TRBV11-2; J gene: TRBJ1-3; D gene: .; CDR3 protein: CASSLGGNTIYF
V gene: TRBV7-2; J gene: TRBJ1-2; D gene: TRBD1; CDR3 protein: CASSRTGDGYTF
V gene: TRBV7-8; J gene: TRBJ2-3; D gene: .; CDR3 protein: CASSLADRSTDTQYF
V gene: TRBV11-2; J gene: TRBJ1-1; D gene: .; CDR3 protein: CASSLVSGNTEAFF
V gene: TRBV7-9; J gene: TRBJ2-5; D gene: .; CDR3 protein: CASSPKVRLPKGETQYF